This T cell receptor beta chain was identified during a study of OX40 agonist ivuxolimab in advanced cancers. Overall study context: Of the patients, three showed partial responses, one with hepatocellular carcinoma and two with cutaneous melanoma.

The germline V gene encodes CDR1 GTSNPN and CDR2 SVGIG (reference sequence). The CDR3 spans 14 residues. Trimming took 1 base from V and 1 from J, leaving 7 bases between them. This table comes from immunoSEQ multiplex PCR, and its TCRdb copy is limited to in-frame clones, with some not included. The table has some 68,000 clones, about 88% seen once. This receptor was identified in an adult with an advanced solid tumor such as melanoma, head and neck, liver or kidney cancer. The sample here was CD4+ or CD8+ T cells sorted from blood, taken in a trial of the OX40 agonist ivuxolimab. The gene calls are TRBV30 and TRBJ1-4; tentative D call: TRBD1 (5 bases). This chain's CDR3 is CAWSAGLTNEKLFF. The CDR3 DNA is TGTGCCTGGAGTGCAGGGTTAACTAATGAAAAACTGTTTTTT.